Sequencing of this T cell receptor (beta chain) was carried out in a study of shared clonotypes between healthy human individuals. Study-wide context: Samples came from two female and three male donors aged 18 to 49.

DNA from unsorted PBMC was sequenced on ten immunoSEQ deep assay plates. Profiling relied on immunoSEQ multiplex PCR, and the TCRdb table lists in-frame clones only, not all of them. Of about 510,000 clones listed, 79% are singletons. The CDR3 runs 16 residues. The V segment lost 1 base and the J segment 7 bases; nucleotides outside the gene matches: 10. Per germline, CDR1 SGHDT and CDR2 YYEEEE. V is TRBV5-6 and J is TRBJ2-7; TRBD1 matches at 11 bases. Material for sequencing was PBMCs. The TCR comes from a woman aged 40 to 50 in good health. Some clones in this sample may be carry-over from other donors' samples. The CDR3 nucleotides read TGTGCCAGCAGCTTGTGGGTCGGACAGGGGGCTGGTGAGCAGTACTTC. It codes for CASSLWVGQGAGEQYF.